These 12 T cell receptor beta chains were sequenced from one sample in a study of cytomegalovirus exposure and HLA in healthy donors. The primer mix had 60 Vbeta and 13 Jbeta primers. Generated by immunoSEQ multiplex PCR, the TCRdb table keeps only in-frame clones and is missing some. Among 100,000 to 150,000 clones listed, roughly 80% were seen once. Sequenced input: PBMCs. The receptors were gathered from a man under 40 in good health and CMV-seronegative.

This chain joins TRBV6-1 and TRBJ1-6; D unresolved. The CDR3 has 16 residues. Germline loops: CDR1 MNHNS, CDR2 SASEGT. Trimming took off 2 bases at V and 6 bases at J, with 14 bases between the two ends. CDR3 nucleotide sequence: TGTGCCAGCAGTGAAATGAGGGTAATCGGTAATTCACCCCTCCACTTT. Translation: CASSEMRVIGNSPLHF.

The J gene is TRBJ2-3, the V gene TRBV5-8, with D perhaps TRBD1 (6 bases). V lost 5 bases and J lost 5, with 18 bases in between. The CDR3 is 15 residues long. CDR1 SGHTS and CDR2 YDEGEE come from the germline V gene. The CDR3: CASRPGTRPVDTQYF. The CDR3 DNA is TGTGCCAGCAGGCCCGGGACAAGGCCCGTAGATACGCAGTATTTT.

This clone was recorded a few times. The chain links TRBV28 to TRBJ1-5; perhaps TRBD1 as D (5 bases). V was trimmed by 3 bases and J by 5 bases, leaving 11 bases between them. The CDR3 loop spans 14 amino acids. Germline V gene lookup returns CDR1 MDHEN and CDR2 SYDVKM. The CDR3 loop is CASSLGSGDQPQHF. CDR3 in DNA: TGTGCCAGCAGTTTGGGGTCGGGGGATCAGCCCCAGCATTTT.

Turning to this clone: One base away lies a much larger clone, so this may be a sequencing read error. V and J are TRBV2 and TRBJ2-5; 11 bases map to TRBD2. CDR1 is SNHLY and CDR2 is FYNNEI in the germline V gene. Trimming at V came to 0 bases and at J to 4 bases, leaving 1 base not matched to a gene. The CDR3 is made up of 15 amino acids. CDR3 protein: CASSEASGGAETQYF. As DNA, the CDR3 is TGTGCCAGCAGTGAAGCTAGCGGGGGGGCAGAGACCCAGTACTTC.

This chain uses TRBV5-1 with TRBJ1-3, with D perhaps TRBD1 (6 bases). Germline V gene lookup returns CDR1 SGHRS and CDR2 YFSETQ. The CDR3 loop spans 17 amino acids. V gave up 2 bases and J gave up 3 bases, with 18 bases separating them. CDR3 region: CASSFSGTGPDGNTIYF. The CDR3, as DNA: TGCGCCAGCAGCTTTAGTGGAACAGGGCCCGATGGAAACACCATATATTTT.

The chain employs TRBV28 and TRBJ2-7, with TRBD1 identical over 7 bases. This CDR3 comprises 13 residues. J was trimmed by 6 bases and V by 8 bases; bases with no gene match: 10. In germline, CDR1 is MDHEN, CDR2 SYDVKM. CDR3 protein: CASSYRGAGEQYF. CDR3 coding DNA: TGTGCCAGCTCCTACAGGGGCGCAGGCGAGCAGTACTTC.

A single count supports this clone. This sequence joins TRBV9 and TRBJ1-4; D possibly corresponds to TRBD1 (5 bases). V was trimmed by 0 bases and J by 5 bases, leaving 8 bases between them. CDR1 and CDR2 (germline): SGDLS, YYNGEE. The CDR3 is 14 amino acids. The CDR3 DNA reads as TGTGCCAGCAGCGTAGGACAGAGCAATGAAAAACTGTTTTTT. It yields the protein CASSVGQSNEKLFF.

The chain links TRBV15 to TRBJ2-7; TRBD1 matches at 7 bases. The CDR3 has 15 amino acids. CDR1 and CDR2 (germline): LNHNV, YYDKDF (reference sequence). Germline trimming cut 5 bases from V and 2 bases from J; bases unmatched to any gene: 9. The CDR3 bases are TGTGCCACCAGCCGAGTTGACAGGGCTACCTACGAGCAGTACTTC. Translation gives CATSRVDRATYEQYF. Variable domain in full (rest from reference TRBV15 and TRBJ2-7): DAMVIQNPRYQVTQFGKPVTLSCSQTLNHNVMYWYQQKSSQAPKLLFHYYDKDFNNEADTPDNFQSRRPNTSFCFLDIRSPGLGDTAMYLCATSRVDRATYEQYFGPGTRLTVT.

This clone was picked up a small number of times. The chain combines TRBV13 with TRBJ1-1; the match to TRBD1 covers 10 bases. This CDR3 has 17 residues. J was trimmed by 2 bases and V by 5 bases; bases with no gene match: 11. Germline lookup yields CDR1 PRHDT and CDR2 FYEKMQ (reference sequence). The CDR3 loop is CASSPSPGQGFNTEAFF. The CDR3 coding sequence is TGTGCCAGCAGCCCCTCTCCGGGACAGGGGTTTAACACTGAAGCTTTCTTT.

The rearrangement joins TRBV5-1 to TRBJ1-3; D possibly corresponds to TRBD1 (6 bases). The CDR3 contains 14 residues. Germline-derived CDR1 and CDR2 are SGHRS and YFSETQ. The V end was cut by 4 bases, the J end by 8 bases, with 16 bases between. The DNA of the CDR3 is TGCGCCAGCAGCCGTGGGGCGGGGGCTGACACCATATATTTT. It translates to CASSRGAGADTIYF.

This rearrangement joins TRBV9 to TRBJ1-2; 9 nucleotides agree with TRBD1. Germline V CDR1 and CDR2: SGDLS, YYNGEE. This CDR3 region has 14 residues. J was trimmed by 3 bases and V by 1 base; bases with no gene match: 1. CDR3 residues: CASSVTGGDYGYTF. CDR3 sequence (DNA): TGTGCCAGCAGCGTAACAGGGGGCGACTATGGCTACACCTTC.

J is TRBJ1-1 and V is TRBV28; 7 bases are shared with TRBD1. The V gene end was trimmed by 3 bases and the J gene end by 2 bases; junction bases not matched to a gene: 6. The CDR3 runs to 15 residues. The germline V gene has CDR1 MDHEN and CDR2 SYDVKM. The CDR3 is CASSFPGTVNTEAFF. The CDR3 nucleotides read TGTGCCAGCAGTTTCCCCGGGACAGTCAACACTGAAGCTTTCTTT.